These T cell receptor beta chains were read from a single sample in a study of early T cells in non-severe SARS-CoV-2 infection. TCRdb reanalysed the 5' RACE reads using MiXCR and keeps one entry per CDR3 protein. The sample yields around 35,000 distinct CDR3 sequences, about 5.3% seen once. The specimen was whole blood. The receptors here all came from an adult who was a healthcare worker with PCR-confirmed SARS-CoV-2 infection or an uninfected control (not recorded which). Both conserved end residues are part of each CDR3. The order of the fields is J gene, V gene, clone size, CDR3 length, D gene, CDR3 protein, CDR3 DNA. The D gene is left open where the match is weak. Only some rows state a clone size, as once, few, many or a class for expanded clones.

>TRBJ1-2|TRBV4-2|many|15|TRBD1
CASSQGTGINYGYTF
TGTGCCAGCAGCCAAGGGACAGGGATTAACTATGGCTACACCTTC
>TRBJ2-7|TRBV10-3|many|14|.
CAISEADTGYEQYF
TGTGCCATCAGTGAGGCAGATACAGGCTACGAGCAGTACTTC
>TRBJ2-1|TRBV4-2|.|12|.
CASSQPDGKQFF
TGTGCCAGCAGCCAACCTGACGGGAAGCAGTTCTTC
>TRBJ2-7|TRBV5-1|few|11|.
CASSTSYEQYF
TGCGCCAGCAGCACCTCCTACGAGCAGTACTTC
>TRBJ1-1|TRBV4-2|many|15|.
CASSQARAAYTEVFF
TGTGCCAGCAGCCAAGCAAGGGCTGCATACACTGAAGTTTTCTTT
>TRBJ1-1|TRBV20-1|many|13|.
CSAQIDRNTEAFF
TGCAGTGCTCAGATAGACAGGAACACTGAAGCTTTCTTT
>TRBJ2-2|TRBV29-1|few|14|TRBD2
CSVRTSENTGELFF
TGCAGCGTCAGGACTAGCGAGAACACCGGGGAGCTGTTTTTT
>TRBJ2-3|TRBV18|few|13|.
CASSPLRADTQYF
TGTGCCAGCTCACCACTTCGCGCAGATACGCAGTATTTT
>TRBJ2-3|TRBV6-6|many|14|.
CASSIGGSTDTQYF
TGTGCCAGCAGTATAGGGGGGAGCACAGATACGCAGTATTTT
>TRBJ1-6|TRBV20-1|.|13|.
CSASSVGDSPLHF
TGCAGTGCCTCGAGTGTTGGGGATTCACCCCTCCACTTT
>TRBJ2-7|TRBV7-9|.|15|TRBD1
CASGGGQGTFYEQYF
TGTGCCAGCGGGGGAGGACAGGGTACTTTCTACGAGCAGTACTTC
>TRBJ2-1|TRBV28|.|14|TRBD2
CASRPGTRINEQFF
TGTGCCAGCAGACCCGGGACTAGGATCAATGAGCAGTTCTTC
>TRBJ2-1|TRBV11-2|many|17|.
CASSSRVQGKLPGEQFF
TGTGCCAGCAGCTCCCGTGTACAGGGCAAACTGCCCGGTGAGCAGTTCTTC
>TRBJ2-5|TRBV10-3|many|19|TRBD2
CAISESTGGSGGIQETQYF
TGTGCCATCAGTGAGTCGACGGGTGGTAGCGGGGGAATCCAAGAGACCCAGTACTTC
>TRBJ2-1|TRBV20-1|.|14|TRBD2
CSAMGVAGVTAQFF
TGCAGTGCTATGGGGGTAGCGGGCGTTACGGCGCAGTTCTTC
>TRBJ2-7|TRBV6-5|few|16|TRBD2
CASSGRLAGGSYEQYF
TGTGCCAGCAGTGGTCGACTGGCGGGGGGTTCCTACGAGCAGTACTTC
>TRBJ2-7|TRBV15|medium-sized|18|.
CATSRDRVYQGSIYEQYF
TGTGCCACCAGCAGAGATCGCGTCTACCAGGGTTCCATTTACGAGCAGTACTTC
>TRBJ2-6|TRBV6-1|few|15|TRBD1
CASREQGAGANVLTF
TGTGCCAGCAGGGAACAGGGGGCTGGGGCCAACGTCCTGACTTTC
>TRBJ2-7|TRBV7-9|.|15|TRBD1
CASSPQGAGRSDQYF
TGTGCCAGCAGCCCCCAGGGGGCGGGCAGGTCGGACCAGTACTTC
>TRBJ1-1|TRBV7-3|many|13|.
CASSLGRNTEAFF
TGTGCCAGCAGCTTAGGCCGGAACACTGAAGCTTTCTTT
>TRBJ2-1|TRBV5-4|.|16|TRBD2
CASSASGLAGGDEQFF
TGTGCCAGCAGCGCCTCCGGACTAGCGGGAGGCGATGAGCAGTTCTTC
>TRBJ2-5|TRBV7-8|many|20|.
CASSFVRISSPLSSKETQYF
TGTGCCAGCAGCTTTGTGAGAATTTCTAGCCCACTTTCTTCAAAAGAGACCCAGTACTTC
>TRBJ2-7|TRBV19|few|15|.
CASSIIGRTGYEQYF
TGTGCCAGTAGTATCATAGGGCGAACCGGCTACGAGCAGTACTTC